The 27 T cell receptor beta chains presented below share a single source sample, sequenced in a study of T cell changes during pregnancy in multiple sclerosis (dated by TCRdb to about 2019). Library preparation used the immunoSEQ multiplex PCR assay. Sourced from immuneACCESS, this table was stored by TCRdb with only in-frame sequences that have V and J called. A share of the clones is absent; for the studies checked, an unresolved V gene accounts for under half, and the remainder has no known explanation. In all, the sample holds around 75,000 clones, and roughly 90% of those were seen once. The top ten clones comprise over 0.8% of the sample. The sequencing used peripheral blood, collected in the first trimester of pregnancy. These receptor sequences come from a female donor in good health, enrolled as a control in a pregnancy study.

This clone was counted at least ten times. The chain carries TRBV18 and TRBJ1-1; possible D gene TRBD1, 5 bases. The ends were cut back, 2 bases at V and 12 bases at J, with 19 bases in the middle. The CDR3 runs to 14 residues. Germline V gene data show CDR1 as KGHSH and CDR2 as LQKENI. For the CDR3, the DNA is TGTGCCAGCTCACCAGAGGACAATCGAAGTCGGACTTTCTTT. Protein sequence: CASSPEDNRSRTFF. The full variable domain, its missing parts supplied by reference TRBV18 and TRBJ1-1, is NAGVMQNPRHLVRRRGQEARLRCSPMKGHSHVYWYRQLPEEGLKFMVYLQKENIIDESGMPKERFSAEFPKEGPSILRIQQVVRGDSAAYFCASSPEDNRSRTFFGQGTRLTVV.

In this sample, this clone turned up a few times. The V gene is TRBV30, the J gene TRBJ1-1; D remains unclear. The germline CDR1 and CDR2 sequences are GTSNPN and SVGIG (reference sequence). This CDR3 spans 15 amino acids. V was pared by 2 bases and J by 4 bases, with 17 bases between. The CDR3 nucleotides are TGTGCCTGGAGTAGGGCAGGACTTATGATCACTGAAGCTTTCTTT. Translated, it gives CAWSRAGLMITEAFF. The full variable domain, with the rest looked up from reference TRBV30 and TRBJ1-1, is SQTIHQWPATLVQPVGSPLSLECTVEGTSNPNLYWYRQAAGRGLQLLFYSVGIGQISSEVPQNLSASRPQDRQFILSSKKLLLSDSGFYLCAWSRAGLMITEAFFGQGTRLTVV.

The chain recombines TRBV11-2 with TRBJ2-7, with 14 bases that match TRBD2. Germline CDR1 SGHAT, CDR2 FQNNGV. V lost 5 bases to trimming and J lost 4 bases; unmatched junction nucleotides: 7. CDR3 length: 16 amino acids. The CDR3 coding sequence is TGTGCCAGCAGCCGGGGACTAGCGGGAGTGGTATACGAGCAGTACTTC. This translates into CASSRGLAGVVYEQYF.

This chain uses TRBV5-1 with TRBJ2-3, with 12 bases matching TRBD2. CDR1 SGHRS and CDR2 YFSETQ come from the germline V gene. V dropped 4 bases and J dropped 4; count of bases not matched to a gene: 10. This CDR3 has 17 amino acids. CDR3 protein: CASSAKTSGRIADTQYF. The CDR3 DNA is TGCGCCAGCAGCGCGAAAACTAGCGGGAGGATCGCAGATACGCAGTATTTT.

This clone occurred a few times. V and J are TRBV27 and TRBJ2-1, with D tentatively TRBD2 (6 bases). Trimming removed 4 bases from V and 4 bases from J, with 8 bases in between. The CDR3 covers 13 residues. Germline V lookup: CDR1 MNHEY, CDR2 SMNVEV (reference sequence). CDR3 nucleotide sequence: TGTGCCAGCAGTTATAGCGGATACAATGAGCAGTTCTTC. It translates to CASSYSGYNEQFF.

The chain is built from TRBV28 and TRBJ2-7; tentatively, D is TRBD2 (6 bases). Germline assignment: CDR1 MDHEN and CDR2 SYDVKM. V lost 4 bases and J 7 bases, leaving 8 bases between the germline ends. The CDR3 covers 11 residues. Here the CDR3 reads CASSSLAEQYF. The DNA of the CDR3 is TGTGCCAGCAGTTCTCTAGCGGAGCAGTACTTC.

The J gene is TRBJ1-3, the V gene TRBV5-1; 7 bases are shared with TRBD1. This CDR3 has 15 amino acids. CDR1 and CDR2 (germline): SGHRS, YFSETQ. J was trimmed by 3 bases and V by 3 bases; bases with no gene match: 6. The chain's CDR3 is CASSSVSGGGNTIYF. CDR3 DNA: TGCGCCAGCAGCTCGGTTTCAGGGGGTGGAAACACCATATATTTT.

The chain links TRBV6-1 to TRBJ2-7; 10 positions agree with TRBD1. Losses at the gene ends were 6 bases for V and 3 bases for J; bases not matched to a gene: 8. Germline V gene sequence: CDR1 MNHNS, CDR2 SASEGT. The CDR3 runs to 15 residues. Here the CDR3 DNA reads TGTGCCAGCAGCGTTGACAGGGGGCGAGACTACGAGCAGTACTTC. Protein product: CASSVDRGRDYEQYF.

The V and J genes are TRBV5-8 and TRBJ2-7; TRBD1 matches at 9 bases. J gave up 3 bases and V 4 bases, and 8 bases lay outside the gene matches. Germline V gives CDR1 SGHTS, CDR2 YDEGEE. This CDR3 contains 15 residues. CDR3 DNA sequence: TGTGCCAGCAGCCCCCGGGACAGGGCTCGCTACGAGCAGTACTTC. Translating gives CASSPRDRARYEQYF.

This clone was counted only a few times. The chain links TRBV28 to TRBJ1-4, with TRBD1 matching over 9 bases. V dropped 5 bases and J dropped 8; count of bases not matched to a gene: 12. The germline gives CDR1 MDHEN, CDR2 SYDVKM. This CDR3 has 16 residues. The CDR3: CASSNPGQGSGEKLFF. DNA of the CDR3: TGTGCCAGCAGTAACCCGGGACAGGGTAGTGGCGAAAAACTGTTTTTT.

The chain joins TRBV11-2 to TRBJ2-1; 7 nucleotides agree with TRBD2. The V and J ends lost 5 bases and 2 bases, in that order; junction bases with no gene match: 6. Germline assignment: CDR1 SGHAT and CDR2 FQNNGV. The CDR3 loop spans 15 amino acids. CDR3 residues: CASSPSSGAYNEQFF. The CDR3 coding sequence is TGTGCCAGCAGCCCTTCTAGCGGCGCCTACAATGAGCAGTTCTTC.

The CDR3 DNA sequence: TGTGCCAGCACCCGGACACCCAACACTGAAGCTTTCTTT. This gives the protein CASTRTPNTEAFF. The chain uses TRBV6-5 and TRBJ1-1; weak D call: TRBD1 (5 bases). V lost 7 bases and J 2 bases, leaving 11 bases between the germline ends. The germline gives CDR1 MNHEY, CDR2 SVGAGI. This CDR3 comprises 13 residues.

This clone was seen just once. This sequence may be a read error, since a much larger clone differs from it by one base. The same CDR3 is also encoded by other DNA sequences in this sample. The gene calls are TRBV2 and TRBJ2-7; 7 nucleotides align to TRBD1. The CDR3 consists of 14 residues. V was pared by 3 bases and J by 1 base, with 3 bases of the junction left unmatched. Per the germline V gene, CDR1 is SNHLY and CDR2 is FYNNEI. The CDR3 sequence: CASSEQGESYEQYF. Written as DNA, the CDR3 is TGTGCCAGCAGTGAGCAGGGGGAATCCTACGAGCAGTACTTC. Full variable domain (remainder filled in from reference TRBV2 and TRBJ2-7): EPEVTQTPSHQVTQMGQEVILRCVPISNHLYFYWYRQILGQKVEFLVSFYNNEISEKSEIFDDQFSVERPDGSNFTLKIRSTKLEDSAMYFCASSEQGESYEQYFGPGTRLTVT.

The chain's CDR3 is CASSGLRGRDSPLHF. The CDR3 DNA follows: TGTGCCAGCAGTGGGCTGCGGGGGAGAGATTCACCCCTCCACTTT. The chain recombines TRBV6-1 with TRBJ1-6; TRBD1 might be the D (5 bases). The CDR3 is made up of 15 amino acids. Per the germline V gene, CDR1 is MNHNS and CDR2 is SASEGT. V was trimmed by 4 bases and J by 8 bases, leaving 15 bases between them.

The CDR3 reads CASSPVERAEAFF. CDR3 DNA: TGTGCCAGCAGCCCGGTCGAGAGGGCTGAAGCTTTCTTT. The genes are TRBV7-6 and TRBJ1-1; no clear D gene. This CDR3 spans 13 amino acids. Per the germline V gene, CDR1 is SGHVS and CDR2 is FNYEAQ. Trimming took off 5 bases at V and 6 bases at J, with 13 bases between the two ends.

The chain carries TRBV18 and TRBJ1-4, with 8 bases fitting TRBD1. The CDR3 covers 17 residues. J lost 6 bases, V lost 2 bases, and 11 bases had no gene match. Germline CDR1 reads KGHSH; CDR2 reads LQKENI. CDR3 protein: CASSPSLFDRGDEKLFF. The CDR3 DNA reads TGTGCCAGCTCACCATCACTATTCGACAGGGGCGATGAAAAACTGTTTTTT.

This clone was picked up one time. DNA of the CDR3: TGCGCCAGCAGCGCACAGGGGGCGCGGGGGACTGAAGCTTTCTTT. Its translation is CASSAQGARGTEAFF. The chain recombines TRBV5-1 with TRBJ1-1, with 9 nucleotides matching TRBD1. CDR3 length: 15 residues. With 4 bases clipped from V and 5 bases from J, the junction kept 9 bases outside the gene matches. CDR1 and CDR2 from the germline V gene are SGHRS and YFSETQ. The full variable domain, rest sourced from reference TRBV5-1 and TRBJ1-1, is KAGVTQTPRYLIKTRGQQVTLSCSPISGHRSVSWYQQTPGQGLQFLFEYFSETQRNKGNFPGRFSGRQFSNSRSEMNVSTLELGDSALYLCASSAQGARGTEAFFGQGTRLTVV.

J is TRBJ1-4 and V is TRBV5-1; 7 bases match TRBD1. CDR1 SGHRS and CDR2 YFSETQ come from the germline V gene. With V trimmed by 0 bases and J by 8 bases, 10 bases remained unmatched. The CDR3 totals 16 residues. CDR3 amino acids: CASSLAPQGKDEKLFF. For the CDR3, the DNA is TGCGCCAGCAGCTTGGCACCACAGGGGAAGGACGAAAAACTGTTTTTT.

V is TRBV11-1 and J is TRBJ1-2, with D possibly TRBD1 on 6 matching bases. Trimming pared 5 bases from V and 6 bases from J, leaving 28 bases between. CDR3 length equals 18 residues. From germline, CDR1 is SGHAT and CDR2 FQDESV (reference sequence). Here the CDR3 reads CASSTTWTAPGGYNGYTF. CDR3 coding DNA: TGTGCCAGCAGCACGACCTGGACAGCCCCGGGGGGGTATAATGGCTACACCTTC.

This chain joins TRBV7-2 and TRBJ1-2; 10 positions match TRBD1. This CDR3 region has 16 residues. After removal of 3 bases from V and 6 bases from J, the junction contained 10 bases not matched to a gene. Germline V gene lookup returns CDR1 SGHTA and CDR2 FQGNSA. The DNA of the CDR3 is TGTGCCAGCAGCTTGGAGAGACAGGGGGCGACGGATGGCTACACCTTC. It is translated as CASSLERQGATDGYTF.

The chain carries TRBV18 and TRBJ1-1; D is unresolved. V lost 1 base, J lost 4 bases, and 13 bases lay in between. The CDR3 length is 15 residues. Germline CDR1 KGHSH, CDR2 LQKENI. CDR3 sequence (DNA): TGTGCCAGCTCACCACTGTCCGGGTCGGGCACTGAAGCTTTCTTT. Its protein is CASSPLSGSGTEAFF.

This chain uses TRBV2 with TRBJ1-5; TRBD1 is a possible D gene (5 bases). Germline CDR1 and CDR2: SNHLY and FYNNEI. V lost 3 bases to trimming and J lost 5 bases, with 5 bases between them. This CDR3 contains 12 residues. The CDR3 DNA follows: TGTGCCAGCAGTGACAGGGATCAGCCCCAGCATTTT. It yields the protein CASSDRDQPQHF.

This chain joins TRBV6-5 and TRBJ1-4, with D unclear. CDR3 length: 15 amino acids. Trimming left V 2 bases short and J 8 bases short, with 15 bases between. Germline V lookup: CDR1 MNHEY, CDR2 SVGAGI. The CDR3 DNA reads TGTGCCAGCAGTTACGACGGTCAGGCTCGGGAAAAACTGTTTTTT. This translates into CASSYDGQAREKLFF.

J is TRBJ2-4 and V is TRBV30, with 8 bases that match TRBD1. There are 14 residues in the CDR3. Trimming took 5 bases from V and 7 from J; bases not matched to a gene: 10. The germline V gene encodes CDR1 GTSNPN and CDR2 SVGIG (reference sequence). CDR3 DNA: TGTGCCTGGGCCCCCCGGGACAGGAGGAACATTCAGTACTTC. It translates to CAWAPRDRRNIQYF.

J is TRBJ2-1 and V is TRBV11-2; 13 positions match TRBD2. The CDR3 covers 17 residues. Germline loops: CDR1 SGHAT, CDR2 FQNNGV. J was trimmed by 5 bases and V by 5 bases; bases with no gene match: 9. The chain's CDR3 is CASSTRTSGGPHNEQFF. Here the CDR3 DNA reads TGTGCCAGCAGCACGCGGACTAGCGGGGGACCACACAATGAGCAGTTCTTC.

V gene TRBV19 combines with J gene TRBJ2-3; TRBD2 aligns across 8 bases. The CDR3 contains 15 residues. Trimming removed 3 bases from V and 0 bases from J; junction bases left unmatched: 2. Germline V gives CDR1 LNHDA, CDR2 SQIVND (reference sequence). The CDR3 sequence: CASSISSGSTDTQYF. In DNA, the CDR3 is TGTGCCAGTAGTATTTCTAGCGGGAGCACAGATACGCAGTATTTT.

This rearrangement joins TRBV6-6 to TRBJ1-6; D remains ambiguous. The germline V gene encodes CDR1 MNHNY and CDR2 SVGAGI (reference sequence). Trimming took 0 bases from V and 10 from J, leaving 16 bases between them. The CDR3 sequence is 16 residues long. CDR3 DNA sequence: TGTGCCAGCAGTTACTCGCCCGGGGAGAGCGGATCACCCCTCCACTTT. As protein: CASSYSPGESGSPLHF.